This TCR beta chain was found in a study of blood T cell repertoires in COVID-19. The CDR3 runs to 14 residues. Germline V CDR1 and CDR2: ENHRY, SYGVKD. V was pared by 10 bases and J by 5 bases, with 11 bases of the junction left unmatched. Here immunoSEQ multiplex PCR was the method, and the copy in TCRdb shows in-frame clones only, minus some. The data show 63,000 or so clones, with roughly 91% seen just once and approximately 1.5% held by the top ten. The chain joins TRBV10-3 to TRBJ2-7; TRBD1 aligns across 10 bases. Sequencing used peripheral blood. The sequence derives from a man aged 60 to 75 with acute or convalescent COVID-19. The CDR3: CATDGQGEADEQYF. In DNA, the CDR3 is TGTGCCACGGATGGACAGGGGGAAGCCGACGAGCAGTACTTC.